The clone carrying this T cell receptor beta chain has a single count. The antigen remains unidentified. This sample is part of a study of CD8+ T cells in alopecia areata. Findings and limits, study-wide: Scalp clonality and expanded CD8+ clones among the top 100 were significantly decreased by tofacitinib.

The CDR3 length is 13 residues. Germline assignment: CDR1 SGHVS and CDR2 FNYEAQ. V was clipped by 5 bases and J by 2 bases, with 9 bases between them. Noted treatment: oral pan-JAK inhibitor, 5-10 mg twice daily. RNA, once extracted, was reverse transcribed into cDNA for use as the sequencing template. Sequenced by immunoSEQ multiplex PCR; TCRdb stores in-frame clones only, minus some. The table lists a few hundred thousand clones, roughly 44% of them singletons. This clonotype was obtained from a human donor with alopecia areata. The chain is built from TRBV7-6 and TRBJ2-5; the D gene is possibly TRBD1 (6 bases). The material was CD4+ T cells sorted from blood, obtained around week 37, from a patient treated with tofacitinib. CDR3 sequence reads: CASSRDKQETQYF. The CDR3 DNA is TGTGCCAGCAGCAGGGACAAGCAAGAGACCCAGTACTTC.